The subject of this entry is one T cell receptor (beta chain). The antigen is undetermined. The data were obtained in a study of cytomegalovirus exposure and HLA in healthy donors. Germline lookup yields CDR1 SNHLY and CDR2 FYNNEI. Trimming took 7 bases from V and 1 from J; bases not matched to a gene: 7. The CDR3 is made up of 15 amino acids. The study, taken as a whole, reports: In presence/absence analyses, roughly uniform sequencing depth across donors was assumed.

The primer mix had 60 Vbeta and 13 Jbeta primers. The table came from immunoSEQ multiplex PCR; TCRdb's copy has only in-frame clones and leaves some out. The table records about 250,000 clones, 80% of them present only once. What was sequenced was PBMCs. The source is a girl aged 2-10 years in good health and CMV-seronegative. The V call is TRBV2, the J call TRBJ2-5; 9 nucleotides line up with TRBD1. CDR3 coding DNA: TGTGCCAGCACCGACAGGGGGGGCTCCCAAGAGACCCAGTACTTC. This sequence encodes CASTDRGGSQETQYF.